The 4 T cell receptor beta chains in this list originate from one sample, sequenced in a study of blood T cell repertoires in COVID-19. Profiled with immunoSEQ multiplex PCR; TCRdb holds only in-frame clones, not every one. The table records tens of thousands of clones, around 80% of them present only once. The sequencing sample was made of peripheral blood. These receptors all come from a man aged 55 to 69 with acute or convalescent COVID-19.

This rearrangement joins TRBV7-2 to TRBJ2-7; 7 positions match TRBD2. Germline V gives CDR1 SGHTA, CDR2 FQGNSA. This CDR3 comprises 16 residues. Trimming removed 0 bases from V and 1 base from J; junction bases left unmatched: 6. The CDR3 region has the DNA TGTGCCAGCAGCTTAGCGGCCAGCGGGGTATCCTACGAGCAGTACTTC. Translated, it gives CASSLAASGVSYEQYF.

V gene TRBV18 combines with J gene TRBJ2-3; tentatively, D is TRBD1 (5 bases). The CDR3 runs to 16 residues. Trimming removed 4 bases at V and 0 bases at J, with 14 bases between. Germline V CDR1 and CDR2: KGHSH, LQKENI. CDR3 in DNA: TGTGCCAGCTCACTTAACAGGCTATCTAGCACAGATACGCAGTATTTT. Protein sequence: CASSLNRLSSTDTQYF.

This chain joins TRBV7-2 and TRBJ1-6; 8 nucleotides agree with TRBD1. CDR3 size: 14 residues. Trimming at V came to 4 bases and at J to 9 bases, leaving 5 bases not matched to a gene. Germline values: CDR1 SGHTA, CDR2 FQGNSA. CDR3 nucleotide sequence: TGTGCCAGCAGCTGGACAGGGAGGGGTTCACCCCTCCACTTT. This gives the protein CASSWTGRGSPLHF.

This clone was observed a few times. The chain carries TRBV5-6 and TRBJ2-7, with a tentative D call TRBD2 (6 bases). Per the germline V gene, CDR1 is SGHDT and CDR2 is YYEEEE. Trimming left V 4 bases short and J 0 bases short, with 8 bases between. The CDR3 is made up of 13 amino acids. The CDR3 region has the DNA TGTGCCAGCAGCCACGGGAGCTCCTACGAGCAGTACTTC. Its translation is CASSHGSSYEQYF.